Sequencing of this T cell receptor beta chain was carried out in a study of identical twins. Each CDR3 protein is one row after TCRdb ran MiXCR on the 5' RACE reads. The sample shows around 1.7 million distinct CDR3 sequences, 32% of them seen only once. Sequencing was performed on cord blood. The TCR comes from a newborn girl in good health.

The CDR3, as DNA: TGTGCCACCAGTGATTACAGGGAGGTCAATGAGCAGTACTTC. This translates into CATSDYREVNEQYF. The chain is built from TRBV24-1 and TRBJ2-1, with D perhaps matching TRBD1 or TRBD2 (6 bases each). The J call could be wrong; TRBJ2-7 is a better fit for the DNA end. The CDR3 is 14 amino acids. From germline, CDR1 is KGHDR and CDR2 SFDVKD.